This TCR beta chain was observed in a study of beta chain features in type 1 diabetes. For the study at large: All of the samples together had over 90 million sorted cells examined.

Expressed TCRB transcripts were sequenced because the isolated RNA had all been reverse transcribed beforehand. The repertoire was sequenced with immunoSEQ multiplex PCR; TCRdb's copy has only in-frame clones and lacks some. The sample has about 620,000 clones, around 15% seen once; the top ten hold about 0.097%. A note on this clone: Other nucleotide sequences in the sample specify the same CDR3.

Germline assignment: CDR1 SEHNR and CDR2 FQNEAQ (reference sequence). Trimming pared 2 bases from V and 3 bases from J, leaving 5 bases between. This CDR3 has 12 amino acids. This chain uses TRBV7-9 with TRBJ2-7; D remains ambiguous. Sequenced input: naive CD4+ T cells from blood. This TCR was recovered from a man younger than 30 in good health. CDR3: CASSLPSYEQYF. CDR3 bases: TGTGCCAGCAGCTTACCCAGCTACGAGCAGTACTTC.